Below are 20 T cell receptor beta chains sequenced from a single sample in a study of blood T cell repertoires in COVID-19. The protocol was immunoSEQ multiplex PCR, while the TCRdb copy is restricted to in-frame clones and leaves out a portion. The sample has around 120,000 clones, 65% to 90% seen once; the top ten hold approximately 11%. The sequencing sample was made of peripheral blood. All receptors derive from a man older than 75 with acute or convalescent COVID-19.

The chain uses TRBV15 and TRBJ2-7, with 9 nucleotides matching TRBD1. After removal of 5 bases from V and 4 bases from J, the junction contained 3 bases not matched to a gene. CDR1 and CDR2 from the germline V gene are LNHNV and YYDKDF (reference sequence). The CDR3 totals 13 residues. The CDR3 loop is CATSGGTGYEQYF. The CDR3 nucleotides are TGTGCCACCAGCGGAGGGACAGGGTACGAGCAGTACTTC. Drawing the rest from reference TRBV15 and TRBJ2-7, the complete variable domain is DAMVIQNPRYQVTQFGKPVTLSCSQTLNHNVMYWYQQKSSQAPKLLFHYYDKDFNNEADTPDNFQSRRPNTSFCFLDIRSPGLGDTAMYLCATSGGTGYEQYFGPGTRLTVT.

V is TRBV10-3 and J is TRBJ2-1, with 12 bases identical to TRBD2. The ends lost 5 bases at V and 4 bases at J; junction bases unmatched: 6. The CDR3 has 16 amino acids. Germline CDR1 reads ENHRY; CDR2 reads SYGVKD. The CDR3 DNA is TGTGCCATCAGTCGACTAGCGGGGGAGACGTACAATGAGCAGTTCTTC. It encodes CAISRLAGETYNEQFF.

V and J are TRBV11-2 and TRBJ2-1; D is perhaps TRBD1 (6 bases). The V gene lost 4 bases and the J gene lost 1 base, with 11 bases spanning the gap. In germline, CDR1 is SGHAT, CDR2 FQNNGV. The CDR3 sequence is 15 residues long. CDR3 sequence reads: CASSSRGFSYNEQFF. CDR3 DNA: TGTGCCAGCAGCTCCAGGGGATTTTCCTACAATGAGCAGTTCTTC.

V usage is TRBV11-1 and J usage is TRBJ2-7, with 11 bases matching TRBD2. Per the germline V gene, CDR1 is SGHAT and CDR2 is FQDESV (reference sequence). CDR3 size: 12 residues. Germline trimming cut 4 bases from V and 12 bases from J; bases unmatched to any gene: 5. The CDR3 sequence: CASSSTSGVGYF. The CDR3 nucleotides read TGTGCCAGCAGCTCGACTAGCGGGGTTGGGTACTTC.

The chain employs TRBV18 and TRBJ1-1, with D perhaps matching TRBD1 (5 bases). The V and J ends lost 3 bases and 1 base respectively, with 9 bases between them. This CDR3 has 14 residues. Germline CDR1 KGHSH, CDR2 LQKENI. DNA of the CDR3: TGTGCCAGCTCACCGTCGGACAAGAACACTGAAGCTTTCTTT. This gives the protein CASSPSDKNTEAFF.

This chain links TRBV5-4 with TRBJ2-7; D is perhaps TRBD2 (6 bases). The CDR3 runs to 14 residues. Germline V gene sequence: CDR1 SGHNT, CDR2 YYREEE (reference sequence). V gave up 3 bases and J gave up 1 base, with 11 bases separating them. The CDR3 DNA follows: TGTGCCAGCAGCTCCCGGGACTTGTCCTACGAGCAGTACTTC. Protein sequence: CASSSRDLSYEQYF.

The rearrangement joins TRBV19 to TRBJ1-2, with 7 bases lining up with TRBD1. The germline V gene has CDR1 LNHDA and CDR2 SQIVND (reference sequence). Trimming took 4 bases from V and 4 from J; bases not matched to a gene: 9. This CDR3 spans 15 amino acids. The CDR3 sequence: CASSTLDRSFYGYTF. The DNA for the CDR3 is TGTGCCAGTAGTACCTTGGACAGGTCTTTCTATGGCTACACCTTC.

V is TRBV9 and J is TRBJ2-3; D perhaps matches TRBD1 (5 bases). V lost 0 bases to trimming and J lost 3 bases, with 14 bases between them. Germline CDR1 reads SGDLS; CDR2 reads YYNGEE. The CDR3 is 16 residues long. Here the CDR3 DNA reads TGTGCCAGCAGCGTAGAGGCAGGGTTCCCAACAGATACGCAGTATTTT. Its protein product is CASSVEAGFPTDTQYF.

The chain recombines TRBV5-5 with TRBJ1-5; D is unclear. Trimming shortened V by 4 bases and J by 5 bases, and 7 bases separated the two germline ends. This CDR3 has 12 amino acids. CDR1 and CDR2 from the germline V gene are SGHKS and YYEKEE (reference sequence). As DNA, the CDR3 is TGTGCCAGCAGCCACCCAGATCAGCCCCAGCATTTT. Translation gives CASSHPDQPQHF.

The chain links TRBV3-1 (or the pseudogene TRBV3-2) to TRBJ1-1; no clear D. The germline gives CDR1 LGHDT, CDR2 YNNKEL (reference sequence). V lost 4 bases and J 11 bases, leaving 14 bases between the germline ends. The CDR3 extends over 12 amino acids. The DNA for the CDR3 is TGTGCCAGCAGCCGTCACGGGAATTCGGCTTTCTTT. Residues: CASSRHGNSAFF.

This clone was counted only a few times. V is TRBV28 and J is TRBJ1-1, with 7 bases matching TRBD1. Per germline, CDR1 MDHEN and CDR2 SYDVKM. Trimming took 3 bases from V and 10 from J; bases not matched to a gene: 5. This CDR3 has 12 amino acids. CDR3 in amino acids: CASSLTQGGAFF. The CDR3 DNA reads TGTGCCAGCAGTTTGACCCAGGGGGGAGCTTTCTTT.

This chain uses TRBV7-9 with TRBJ1-1; maybe TRBD1 (6 bases). CDR1 is SEHNR and CDR2 is FQNEAQ in the germline V gene (reference sequence). This CDR3 comprises 13 residues. Trimming cost V 5 bases and J 6 bases, with 13 bases left between them. CDR3: CASSTDRPPEAFF. For the CDR3, the DNA is TGTGCCAGCAGCACAGACAGGCCCCCTGAAGCTTTCTTT. The full variable domain, with the rest looked up from reference TRBV7-9 and TRBJ1-1, is DTGVSQNPRHKITKRGQNVTFRCDPISEHNRLYWYRQTLGQGPEFLTYFQNEAQLEKSRLLSDRFSAERPKGSFSTLEIQRTEQGDSAMYLCASSTDRPPEAFFGQGTRLTVV.

The J gene is TRBJ1-1, the V gene TRBV9; a weak D match, TRBD1 (6 bases). The germline CDR1 and CDR2 sequences are SGDLS and YYNGEE. V lost 1 base to trimming and J lost 0 bases, with 10 bases between them. This CDR3 spans 15 amino acids. CDR3 bases: TGTGCCAGCAGCGTAAGGGGGAACATGAACACTGAAGCTTTCTTT. Translating it yields CASSVRGNMNTEAFF.

This rearrangement joins TRBV20-1 to TRBJ1-3; no clear D gene. Germline CDR1 reads DFQATT; CDR2 reads SNEGSKA (reference sequence). This CDR3 region has 11 residues. CDR3 sequence (DNA): TGCGTTAGCTTCTCTGGAAACACCATATATTTT. Translating gives CVSFSGNTIYF.

The chain joins TRBV9 to TRBJ2-2; D not certain. Trimming removed 3 bases at V and 4 bases at J, with 13 bases between. CDR1 is SGDLS, CDR2 YYNGEE, per germline. The CDR3 runs 15 residues. For the CDR3, the DNA is TGTGCCAGCAGCGGAACGCGACAATTCACCGGGGAGCTGTTTTTT. Protein product: CASSGTRQFTGELFF.

The V call is TRBV7-9, the J call TRBJ2-7; 9 bases align to TRBD1. The V segment lost 3 bases and the J segment 4 bases; nucleotides outside the gene matches: 10. Germline V lookup: CDR1 SEHNR, CDR2 FQNEAQ (reference sequence). CDR3 length: 16 amino acids. The chain's CDR3 is CASSFPSGTGKYEQYF. DNA for the CDR3: TGTGCCAGCAGCTTCCCCTCCGGGACAGGGAAATACGAGCAGTACTTC.

The gene calls are TRBV6-5 and TRBJ1-3; TRBD1 matches 9 bases. Germline assignment: CDR1 MNHEY and CDR2 SVGAGI. This CDR3 comprises 13 residues. V was clipped by 6 bases and J by 7 bases; unmatched bases: 4. The CDR3 reads CASSDTGGNTIYF. The CDR3 nucleotides read TGTGCCAGCAGCGATACAGGGGGCAACACCATATATTTT.

The chain is built from TRBV7-2 and TRBJ1-1; the D is unclear. V lost 1 base to trimming and J lost 4 bases, with 10 bases between them. Germline CDR1 SGHTA, CDR2 FQGNSA. The CDR3 consists of 14 residues. The CDR3 is CASSLESVSTEAFF. CDR3 DNA sequence: TGTGCCAGCAGCTTAGAATCGGTTAGCACTGAAGCTTTCTTT.

This chain links TRBV7-8 with TRBJ1-2, with TRBD1 matching over 8 bases. Germline-derived CDR1 and CDR2 are SGHVS and FQNEAQ. This CDR3 has 15 amino acids. J gave up 8 bases and V 1 base, and 9 bases lay outside the gene matches. As DNA, the CDR3 is TGTGCCAGCAGCTTAGTTGACAGGGGCGTGATCGGCTACACCTTC. Protein sequence: CASSLVDRGVIGYTF. Full variable domain (remainder filled in from reference TRBV7-8 and TRBJ1-2): GAGVSQSPRYKVAKRGQDVALRCDPISGHVSLFWYQQALGQGPEFLTYFQNEAQLDKSGLPSDRFFAERPEGSVSTLKIQRTQQEDSAVYLCASSLVDRGVIGYTFGSGTRLTVV.

The V call is TRBV12-5, the J call TRBJ1-1; TRBD1 agrees at 7 bases. V lost 1 base, J lost 3 bases, and 11 bases stayed unmatched. In germline, CDR1 is LGHNT, CDR2 FRNRAP. The CDR3 spans 17 residues. The CDR3 DNA reads TGTGCTAGTGGTTTGGCTACCTCAGGGGGAGCGGACACTGAAGCTTTCTTT. The encoded protein is CASGLATSGGADTEAFF.